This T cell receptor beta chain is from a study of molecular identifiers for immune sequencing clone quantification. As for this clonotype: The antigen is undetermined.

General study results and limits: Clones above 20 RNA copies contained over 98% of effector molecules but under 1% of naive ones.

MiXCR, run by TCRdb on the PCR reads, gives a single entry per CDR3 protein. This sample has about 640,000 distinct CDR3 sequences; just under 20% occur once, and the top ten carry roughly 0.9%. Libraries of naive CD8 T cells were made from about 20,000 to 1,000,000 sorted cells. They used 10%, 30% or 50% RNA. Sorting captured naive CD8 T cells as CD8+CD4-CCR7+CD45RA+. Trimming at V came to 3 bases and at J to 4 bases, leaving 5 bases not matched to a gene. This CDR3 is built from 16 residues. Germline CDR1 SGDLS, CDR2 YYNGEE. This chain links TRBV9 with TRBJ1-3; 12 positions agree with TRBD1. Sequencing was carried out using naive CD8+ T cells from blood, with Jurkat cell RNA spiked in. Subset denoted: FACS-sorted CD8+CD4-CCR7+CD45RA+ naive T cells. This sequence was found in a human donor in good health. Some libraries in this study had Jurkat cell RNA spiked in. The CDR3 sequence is CASSAIGTGGGNTIYF. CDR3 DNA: TGTGCCAGCAGCGCTATCGGGACAGGGGGCGGAAACACCATATATTTT.